This is a list of T cell receptor beta chains from one sample in a study of blood T cell repertoires in COVID-19. This table comes from immunoSEQ multiplex PCR, and its TCRdb copy is limited to in-frame clones, with some not included. Of 150,000 to 200,000 clones in the sample, under 90% were seen once. Sequencing was done on a sample of peripheral blood. The receptors shown here come from a woman aged 80 or over with acute or convalescent COVID-19. Both conserved end residues are part of each CDR3. A D gene is named only where the DNA matches it firmly. Size is omitted from some rows. Given values are once, few, many or a class for expanded clones.

v_gene	d_gene	abundance	j_gene	CDR3nt	CDR3aa
TRBV2	TRBD2	.	TRBJ2-7	TGTGCCAGCCGTAACGTCCTCCTCGGACTAGGTAACGACGAGCAGTACTTC	CASRNVLLGLGNDEQYF
TRBV5-1	.	.	TRBJ2-3	TGCGCCAGCAGCCTCCGGGGGGCTCGCACAGATACGCAGTATTTT	CASSLRGARTDTQYF
TRBV7-2	TRBD2	.	TRBJ2-1	TGTGCCAGCAGCCGCTCTAGCGGGAAATATGAGCAGTTCTTC	CASSRSSGKYEQFF
TRBV7-9	.	few	TRBJ2-6	TGTGCCAGCAGCCGATCGCAGGGGACTGGGGCCAACGTCCTGACTTTC	CASSRSQGTGANVLTF
TRBV5-1	TRBD2	.	TRBJ2-1	TGCGCCAGCAGCTTGGGAAGCGGGAGTTCCTACAATGAGCAGTTCTTC	CASSLGSGSSYNEQFF
TRBV9	TRBD1	.	TRBJ2-1	TGCGCCAGCAGCCAAACCGGGACAGCTTACAATGAGCAGTTCTTC	CASSQTGTAYNEQFF
TRBV7-2	TRBD1	.	TRBJ1-1	TGTGCCAGCAGCTTTGCAGGACAGGGGAGCACTGAAGCTTTCTTT	CASSFAGQGSTEAFF
TRBV6-6	.	few	TRBJ2-1	TGTGCCAGCAGTTACGGTCAGACCCAGGGGTTCTTC	CASSYGQTQGFF
TRBV3-1/TRBV3-2	TRBD2	.	TRBJ2-1	TGTGCCAGCAGCCAAGGAGGCGGGAGGCAGTACAATGAGCAGTTCTTC	CASSQGGGRQYNEQFF
TRBV7-2	TRBD1	.	TRBJ2-7	TGTGCCAGCAGCCCTCTAGCAGGGGGCCTATACGAGCAGTACTTC	CASSPLAGGLYEQYF
TRBV29-1	.	.	TRBJ2-7	TGCAGCGTTCAAGGTCAGGAAAACTCCTACGAGCAGTACTTC	CSVQGQENSYEQYF
TRBV5-1	TRBD1	.	TRBJ2-7	TGCGCCAGCAGTGCAGGGGGCGCTGGCTACGAGCAGTACTTC	CASSAGGAGYEQYF
TRBV7-2	.	.	TRBJ2-7	TGTGCCAGCACCGTAGACAGACAATACGAGCAGTACTTC	CASTVDRQYEQYF
TRBV7-2	.	once	TRBJ1-4	TGTGCCAGCAGCTTAGACTACGTTAGTGAAAAACTGTTTTTT	CASSLDYVSEKLFF
TRBV5-1	.	.	TRBJ2-2	TGCGCCAGCAGCCTTCTACCGGGGGGCAGCACCGGGGAGCTGTTTTTT	CASSLLPGGSTGELFF
TRBV7-2	TRBD2	.	TRBJ2-2	TGTGCCAGCAGCTTGACTAGCGGGGGCAACACCGGGGAGCTGTTTTTT	CASSLTSGGNTGELFF
TRBV29-1	.	once	TRBJ2-7	TGCAGCGTTTGGACAGCGTACGAGCAGTACTTC	CSVWTAYEQYF
TRBV2	.	.	TRBJ1-1	TGTGCCAGCAGTGAAGCCGGGGGTGGCACTGAAGCTTTCTTT	CASSEAGGGTEAFF
TRBV10-3	TRBD1	.	TRBJ1-2	TGTGCCGTCTCTACAGGGGGCAGTAACTATGGCTACACCTTC	CAVSTGGSNYGYTF
TRBV6-5	.	.	TRBJ2-7	TGTGCCAGCAGTTACAGTAGCGGAGGGCTCTCCTACGAGCAGTACTTC	CASSYSSGGLSYEQYF
TRBV6-5	.	.	TRBJ1-6	TGTGCCAGCAGTAATCAGGGATTACTTGGTTCACCCCTCCACTTT	CASSNQGLLGSPLHF
TRBV10-3	TRBD1	.	TRBJ1-2	TGTGCCATCAGTGTGACAGGGGAAGGCTACACCTTC	CAISVTGEGYTF
TRBV19	.	.	TRBJ2-7	TGTGCCAGTAGGTCGTTTAAGGGGTACGAGCAGTACTTC	CASRSFKGYEQYF
TRBV28	.	.	TRBJ2-7	TGTGCCAGCAGTTTTGCAGGGGCCTACGAGCAGTACTTC	CASSFAGAYEQYF
TRBV21-1	.	once	TRBJ2-1	TGTGCCAGCAGCTTCCGGGACTACCTTGTCGGTGAGCAGTTCTTC	CASSFRDYLVGEQFF
TRBV27	.	.	TRBJ1-4	TGTGCCAGCAGCCGGACAGTCCTTAGAGAAAAACTGTTTTTT	CASSRTVLREKLFF
TRBV27	TRBD1	once	TRBJ2-1	TGTGCCAGCAGTTTAATCGGCAGGGGGCCCAATGAGCAGTTCTTC	CASSLIGRGPNEQFF
TRBV19	TRBD2	.	TRBJ2-3	TGTGCCAGTAGTATAGGATTACGGGGGGGACCCAGCACAGATACGCAGTATTTT	CASSIGLRGGPSTDTQYF
TRBV15	.	.	TRBJ1-2	TGTGCCACCAGCAGAGATACTGGTAGGAGTTACGGCTACACCTTC	CATSRDTGRSYGYTF
TRBV5-6	TRBD1	.	TRBJ2-7	TGTGCCAGCAGCTTGGGGGACAGAGACTACGAGCAGTACTTC	CASSLGDRDYEQYF
TRBV5-6	.	.	TRBJ1-3	TGTGCCAGCAGCCATCCAGGGGACTCTGGAAACACCATATATTTT	CASSHPGDSGNTIYF
TRBV9	TRBD1	.	TRBJ1-1	TGTGCCAGCAGCCCCACAGGACAGGGAGGAACTGAAGCTTTCTTT	CASSPTGQGGTEAFF
TRBV7-2	.	.	TRBJ1-2	TGTGCCAGCAGTCGCGACGAGAGGGGAGGCTATGGCTACACCTTC	CASSRDERGGYGYTF
TRBV10-2	.	.	TRBJ1-3	TGCGCCAGCAGCGAGACAGGCCGTGGAAACACCATATATTTT	CASSETGRGNTIYF
TRBV6-5	.	once	TRBJ1-1	TGTGCCAGCAGTTACTCATCCCTCGCGGGGACTGAAGCTTTCTTT	CASSYSSLAGTEAFF
TRBV5-6	.	.	TRBJ2-3	TGTGCCAGCAGCTTGATTGGGGGCTTGGACACAGATACGCAGTATTTT	CASSLIGGLDTDTQYF
TRBV19	TRBD2	.	TRBJ2-1	TGTGCCAGTAGTATGAAACTAGCGAGTTACAATGAGCAGTTCTTC	CASSMKLASYNEQFF